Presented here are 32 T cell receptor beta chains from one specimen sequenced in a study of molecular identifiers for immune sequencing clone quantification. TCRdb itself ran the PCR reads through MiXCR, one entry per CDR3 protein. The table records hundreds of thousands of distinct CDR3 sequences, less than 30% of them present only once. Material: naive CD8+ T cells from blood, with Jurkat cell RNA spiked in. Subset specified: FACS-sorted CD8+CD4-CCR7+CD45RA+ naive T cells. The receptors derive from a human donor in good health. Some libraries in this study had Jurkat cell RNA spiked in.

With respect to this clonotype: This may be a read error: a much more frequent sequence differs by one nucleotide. CDR3 sequence reads: CTSSLTGGAGVETQYF. In DNA form, the CDR3 reads TGTACCAGCAGCTTAACCGGGGGAGCGGGGGTAGAGACCCAGTACTTC. The chain recombines TRBV7-6 with TRBJ2-5; 8 bases fit TRBD2. CDR3 size: 16 residues. The V gene's germline CDR1 is SGHVS and CDR2 FNYEAQ.

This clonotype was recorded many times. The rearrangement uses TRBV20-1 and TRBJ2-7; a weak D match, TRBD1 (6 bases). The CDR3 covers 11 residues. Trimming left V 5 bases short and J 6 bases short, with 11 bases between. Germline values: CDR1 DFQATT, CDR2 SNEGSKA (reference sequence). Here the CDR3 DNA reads TGCAGTGCTCTCAGGGGACCCGAGCAGTACTTC. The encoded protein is CSALRGPEQYF.

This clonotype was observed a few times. This CDR3 reads CASSEPQGAGELFF. The CDR3 nucleotides are TGTGCCAGCAGTGAACCACAGGGGGCCGGGGAGCTGTTTTTT. This chain joins TRBV27 and TRBJ2-2; 8 bases are a match to TRBD1. V lost 5 bases, J lost 6 bases, and 5 bases stayed unmatched. The CDR3 length is 14 residues. The germline gives CDR1 MNHEY, CDR2 SMNVEV (reference sequence).

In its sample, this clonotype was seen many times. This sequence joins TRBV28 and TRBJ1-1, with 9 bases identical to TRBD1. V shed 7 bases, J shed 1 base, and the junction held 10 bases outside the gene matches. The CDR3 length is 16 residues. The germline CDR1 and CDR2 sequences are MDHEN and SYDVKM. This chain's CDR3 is CASTETGGISNTEAFF. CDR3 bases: TGTGCCAGCACCGAGACAGGGGGAATTTCGAACACTGAAGCTTTCTTT.

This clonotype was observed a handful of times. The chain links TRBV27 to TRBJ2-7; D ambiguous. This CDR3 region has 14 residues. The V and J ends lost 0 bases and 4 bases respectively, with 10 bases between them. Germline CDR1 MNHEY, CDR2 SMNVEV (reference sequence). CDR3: CASSLSWLRYEQYF. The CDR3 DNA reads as TGTGCCAGCAGTTTATCTTGGCTTAGGTACGAGCAGTACTTC.

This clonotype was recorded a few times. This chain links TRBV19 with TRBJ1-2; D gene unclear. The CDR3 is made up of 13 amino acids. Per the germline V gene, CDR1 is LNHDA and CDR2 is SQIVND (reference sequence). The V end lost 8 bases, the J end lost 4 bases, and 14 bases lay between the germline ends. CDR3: CASSMAGVYGYTF. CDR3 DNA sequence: TGTGCCAGTTCAATGGCAGGAGTCTATGGCTACACCTTC.

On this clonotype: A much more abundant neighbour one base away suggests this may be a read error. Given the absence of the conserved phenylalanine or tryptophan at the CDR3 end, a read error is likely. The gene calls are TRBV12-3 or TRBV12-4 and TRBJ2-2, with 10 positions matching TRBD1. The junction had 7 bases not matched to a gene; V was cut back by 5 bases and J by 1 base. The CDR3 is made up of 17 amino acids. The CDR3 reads CASSRRDRGRNTGELFI. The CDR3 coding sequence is TGTGCCAGCAGTCGCCGGGACAGGGGAAGGAACACCGGGGAGCTGTTTATT.

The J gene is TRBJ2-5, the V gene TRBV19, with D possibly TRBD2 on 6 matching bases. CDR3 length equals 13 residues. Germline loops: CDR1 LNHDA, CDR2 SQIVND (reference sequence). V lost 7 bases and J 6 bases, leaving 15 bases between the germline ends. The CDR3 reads CASIDREVKTQYF. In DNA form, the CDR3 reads TGTGCCAGTATCGATAGGGAGGTGAAGACCCAGTACTTC.

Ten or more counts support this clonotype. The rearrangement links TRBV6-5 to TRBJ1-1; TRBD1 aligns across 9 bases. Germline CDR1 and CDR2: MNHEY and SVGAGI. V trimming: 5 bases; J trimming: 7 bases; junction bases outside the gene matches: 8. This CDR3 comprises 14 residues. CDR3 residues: CASSEAGTGIEAFF. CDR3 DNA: TGTGCCAGCAGTGAAGCCGGGACAGGGATTGAAGCTTTCTTT.

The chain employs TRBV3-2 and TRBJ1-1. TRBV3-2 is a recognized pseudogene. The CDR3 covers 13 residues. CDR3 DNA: TGTGCCAGCAGCCATCCTAGCGGAGCTGAAGCTTTCTTT. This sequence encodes CASSHPSGAEAFF.

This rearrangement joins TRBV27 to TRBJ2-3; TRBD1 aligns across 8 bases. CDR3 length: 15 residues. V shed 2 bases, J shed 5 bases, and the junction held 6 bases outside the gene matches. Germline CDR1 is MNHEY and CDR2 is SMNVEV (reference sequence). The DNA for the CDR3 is TGTGCCAGCAGTTTAGTTCAGGGGGCGCAAGATACGCAGTATTTT. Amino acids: CASSLVQGAQDTQYF.

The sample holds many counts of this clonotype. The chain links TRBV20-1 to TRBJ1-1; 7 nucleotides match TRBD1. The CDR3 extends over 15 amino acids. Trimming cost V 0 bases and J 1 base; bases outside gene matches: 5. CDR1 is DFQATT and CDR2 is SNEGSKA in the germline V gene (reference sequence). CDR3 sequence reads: CSARELTGTNTEAFF. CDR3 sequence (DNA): TGCAGTGCTAGAGAATTGACAGGGACGAACACTGAAGCTTTCTTT.

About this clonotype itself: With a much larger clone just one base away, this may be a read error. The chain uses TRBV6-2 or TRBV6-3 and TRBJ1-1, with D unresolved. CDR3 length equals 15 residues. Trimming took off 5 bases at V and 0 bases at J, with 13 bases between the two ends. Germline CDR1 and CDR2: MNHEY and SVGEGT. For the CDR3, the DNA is TGTGCCAGCAGTCCTTCACAGTGGATGAACACTGAAGCTTTCTTT. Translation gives CASSPSQWMNTEAFF.

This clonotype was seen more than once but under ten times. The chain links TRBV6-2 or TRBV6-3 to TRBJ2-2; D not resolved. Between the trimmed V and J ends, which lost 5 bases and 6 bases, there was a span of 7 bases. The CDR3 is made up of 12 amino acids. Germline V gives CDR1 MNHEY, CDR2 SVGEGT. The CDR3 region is CASSDTAGELFF. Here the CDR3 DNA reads TGTGCCAGCAGTGACACCGCCGGGGAGCTGTTTTTT.

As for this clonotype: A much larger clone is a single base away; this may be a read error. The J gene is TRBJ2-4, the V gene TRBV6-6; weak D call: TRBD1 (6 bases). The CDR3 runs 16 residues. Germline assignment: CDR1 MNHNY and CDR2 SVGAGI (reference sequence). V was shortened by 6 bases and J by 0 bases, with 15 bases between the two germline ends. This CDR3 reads CASRGPQGLAKNIQYF. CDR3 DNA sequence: TGTGCCAGCAGGGGACCTCAGGGGCTAGCCAAAAACATTCAGTACTTC.

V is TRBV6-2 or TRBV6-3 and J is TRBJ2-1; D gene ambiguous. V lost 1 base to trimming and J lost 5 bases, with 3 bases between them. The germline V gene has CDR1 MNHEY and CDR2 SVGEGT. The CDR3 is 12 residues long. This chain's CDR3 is CASSYWHNEQFF. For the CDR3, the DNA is TGTGCCAGCAGTTACTGGCACAATGAGCAGTTCTTC.

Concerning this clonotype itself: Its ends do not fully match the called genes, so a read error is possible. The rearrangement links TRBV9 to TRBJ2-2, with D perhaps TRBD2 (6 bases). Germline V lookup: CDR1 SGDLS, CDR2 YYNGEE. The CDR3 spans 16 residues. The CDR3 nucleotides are TGTGCCAGCAGCGTACGGGGGAGCCCTAACCCCGGGGCGCTGTTTTTT. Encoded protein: CASSVRGSPNPGALFF.

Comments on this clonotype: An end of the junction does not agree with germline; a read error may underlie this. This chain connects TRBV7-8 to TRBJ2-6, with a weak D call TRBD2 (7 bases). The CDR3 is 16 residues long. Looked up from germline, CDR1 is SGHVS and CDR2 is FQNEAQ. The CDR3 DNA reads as TGTGCCAGCAGCTTAGTTGGACTTGCGGGGGCCAACGTCCTGCCTTTC. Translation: CASSLVGLAGANVLPF.

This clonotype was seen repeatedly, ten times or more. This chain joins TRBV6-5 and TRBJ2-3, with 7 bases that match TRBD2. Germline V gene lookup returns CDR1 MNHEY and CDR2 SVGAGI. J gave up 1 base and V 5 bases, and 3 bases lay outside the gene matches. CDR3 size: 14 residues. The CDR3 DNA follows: TGTGCCAGCAGTCCCAGCGGGGGCACAGATACGCAGTATTTT. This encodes CASSPSGGTDTQYF.

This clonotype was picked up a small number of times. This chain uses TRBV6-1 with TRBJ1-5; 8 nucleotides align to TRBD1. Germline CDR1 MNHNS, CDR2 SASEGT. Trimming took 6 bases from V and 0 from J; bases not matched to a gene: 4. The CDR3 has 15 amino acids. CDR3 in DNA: TGTGCCAGCAGAGGAGGGACAGGTAGCAATCAGCCCCAGCATTTT. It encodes CASRGGTGSNQPQHF.

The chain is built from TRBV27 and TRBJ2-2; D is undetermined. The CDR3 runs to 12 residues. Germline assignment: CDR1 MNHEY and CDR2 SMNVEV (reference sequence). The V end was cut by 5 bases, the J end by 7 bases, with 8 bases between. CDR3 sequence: CASSNLGGELFF. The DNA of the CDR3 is TGTGCCAGCAGTAACCTCGGCGGGGAGCTGTTTTTT.

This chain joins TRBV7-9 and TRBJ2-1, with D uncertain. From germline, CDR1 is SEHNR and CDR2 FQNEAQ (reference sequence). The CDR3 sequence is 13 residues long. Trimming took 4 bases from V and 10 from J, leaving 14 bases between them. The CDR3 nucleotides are TGTGCCAGCAGCTGGCTAGTCCTGGAAGAGCAGTTCTTC. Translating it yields CASSWLVLEEQFF.

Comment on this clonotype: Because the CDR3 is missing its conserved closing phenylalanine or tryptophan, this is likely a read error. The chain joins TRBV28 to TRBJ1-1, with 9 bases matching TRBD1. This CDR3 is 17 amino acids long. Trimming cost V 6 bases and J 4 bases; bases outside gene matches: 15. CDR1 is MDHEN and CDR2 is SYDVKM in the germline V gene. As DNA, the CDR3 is TGTGCCAGCAGGGGGGACAGGGCGGAGGTATTTAGCACTGAAGCTTTCATT. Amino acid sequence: CASRGDRAEVFSTEAFI.

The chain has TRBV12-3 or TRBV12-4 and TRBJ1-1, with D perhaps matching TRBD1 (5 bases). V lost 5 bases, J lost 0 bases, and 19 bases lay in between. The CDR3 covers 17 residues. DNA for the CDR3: TGTGCCAGCAGTAGAAGTTTTCAGGGTTACATGAACACTGAAGCTTTCTTT. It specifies CASSRSFQGYMNTEAFF.

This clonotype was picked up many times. The CDR3 sequence is CASSQVAGGPIGHTEAFF. The CDR3 nucleotides read TGTGCCAGCAGCCAAGTCGCAGGGGGTCCGATCGGGCACACTGAAGCTTTCTTT. This chain uses TRBV14 with TRBJ1-1; 7 positions agree with TRBD1. The V gene end was trimmed by 1 base and the J gene end by 3 bases; junction bases not matched to a gene: 14. Germline V gene lookup returns CDR1 SGHDN and CDR2 FVKESK. The CDR3 has 18 residues.

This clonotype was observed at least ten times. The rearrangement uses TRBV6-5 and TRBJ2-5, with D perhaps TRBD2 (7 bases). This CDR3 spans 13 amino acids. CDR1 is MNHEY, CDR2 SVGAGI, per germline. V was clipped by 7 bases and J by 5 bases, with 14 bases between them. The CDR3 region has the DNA TGTGCCAGCAAAAGTGGGGGGGGCGAGACCCAGTACTTC. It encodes CASKSGGGETQYF.

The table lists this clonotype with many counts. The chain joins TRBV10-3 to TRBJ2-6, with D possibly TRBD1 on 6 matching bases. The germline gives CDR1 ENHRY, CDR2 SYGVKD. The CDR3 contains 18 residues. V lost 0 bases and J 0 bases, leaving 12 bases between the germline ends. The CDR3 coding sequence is TGTGCCATCAGTGAGTCGTGGGACACCGGCTCTGGGGCCAACGTCCTGACTTTC. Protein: CAISESWDTGSGANVLTF.

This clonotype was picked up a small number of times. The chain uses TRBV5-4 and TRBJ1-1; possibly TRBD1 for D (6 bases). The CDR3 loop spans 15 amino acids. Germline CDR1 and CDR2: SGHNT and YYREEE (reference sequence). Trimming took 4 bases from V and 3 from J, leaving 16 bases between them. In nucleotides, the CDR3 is TGTGCCAGCAGCCCGGGGGCTGGGATGTACACTGAAGCTTTCTTT. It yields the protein CASSPGAGMYTEAFF.

CDR3 residues: CASSQLAGTPLSTDTQYF. In nucleotides, the CDR3 is TGCGCCAGCAGCCAATTGGCGGGGACACCTTTAAGCACAGATACGCAGTATTTT. V and J are TRBV4-3 and TRBJ2-3, with D perhaps being TRBD1 or TRBD2 (6 bases each). The CDR3 consists of 18 residues. V shed 2 bases and J shed 0 bases, with 18 bases lying between them. Germline-derived CDR1 and CDR2 are LGHNA and YSLEER.

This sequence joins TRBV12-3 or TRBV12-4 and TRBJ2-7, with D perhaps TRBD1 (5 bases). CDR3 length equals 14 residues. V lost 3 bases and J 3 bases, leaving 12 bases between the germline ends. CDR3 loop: CASSFTGALYEQYF. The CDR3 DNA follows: TGTGCCAGCAGTTTCACTGGGGCCCTCTACGAGCAGTACTTC.

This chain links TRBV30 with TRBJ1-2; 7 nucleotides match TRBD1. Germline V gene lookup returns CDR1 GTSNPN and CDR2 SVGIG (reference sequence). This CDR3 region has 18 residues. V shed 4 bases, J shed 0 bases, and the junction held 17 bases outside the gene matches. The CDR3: CAWNLLAGTATSNYGYTF. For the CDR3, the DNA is TGTGCCTGGAACCTCCTTGCGGGGACAGCCACTTCTAACTATGGCTACACCTTC.

The CDR3 DNA is TGTGCCACCAGCAGAGGTAGTGCCTCCTACAATGAGCAGTTCTTC. Translated: CATSRGSASYNEQFF. The chain uses TRBV15 and TRBJ2-1, with D unresolved. Germline V gene data show CDR1 as LNHNV and CDR2 as YYDKDF (reference sequence). CDR3 size: 15 residues. Trimming cost V 1 base and J 0 bases, with 7 bases left between them.